A single sample is the source of the 20 T cell receptor beta chains below, sequenced in a study of blood T cells in healthy people across ages. Primed by a sample-barcoded 5' primer and a J-beta primer mix, a second PCR proceeded for roughly 7 to 11 cycles. TCRdb independently ran MiXCR on the 5' RACE reads; one entry per CDR3 protein. Among over 600,000 distinct CDR3 sequences, around 50% were seen once, and the ten largest hold 25% to 30%. Sequenced sample: blood. The receptor source for this set is a man between 35 and 55 years old in good health.

This chain joins TRBV9 and TRBJ1-6; 7 nucleotides line up with TRBD1. The V segment lost 2 bases and the J segment 7 bases; nucleotides outside the gene matches: 12. Germline V gene data show CDR1 as SGDLS and CDR2 as YYNGEE. The CDR3 extends over 17 amino acids. The CDR3 nucleotides read TGTGCCAGCAGCGTCGAAGGTCCCCGGGACAGAAATTCACCCCTCCACTTT. Its translation is CASSVEGPRDRNSPLHF.

V usage is TRBV20-1 and J usage is TRBJ2-3, with D perhaps TRBD1 (6 bases). The CDR3 totals 14 residues. CDR1 is DFQATT, CDR2 SNEGSKA, per germline (reference sequence). With 2 bases removed from V and 1 base from J, the gap between germline ends came to 10 bases. DNA of the CDR3: TGCAGTGCTAGAAACAGGGTTGGCACAGATACGCAGTATTTT. Its protein is CSARNRVGTDTQYF.

This clonotype is a singleton in its sample. The V call is TRBV28, the J call TRBJ1-2; TRBD1 agrees at 9 bases. J lost 2 bases, V lost 8 bases, and 6 bases had no gene match. The CDR3 is made up of 14 amino acids. CDR1 is MDHEN and CDR2 is SYDVKM in the germline V gene. CDR3 region: CASGWTGVNYGYTF. The CDR3 coding sequence is TGTGCCAGCGGATGGACAGGGGTGAACTATGGCTACACCTTC.

This clonotype was seen a few times. The V gene is TRBV9, the J gene TRBJ1-5; possible D gene TRBD1, 5 bases. CDR1 is SGDLS, CDR2 YYNGEE, per germline. The CDR3 sequence is 13 residues long. Trimming pared 4 bases from V and 4 bases from J, leaving 9 bases between. CDR3 DNA sequence: TGTGCCAGCAGCCGATGGGGGAATCAGCCCCAGCATTTT. Protein sequence: CASSRWGNQPQHF.

The chain recombines TRBV12-3 or TRBV12-4 with TRBJ2-3; the match to TRBD1 covers 8 bases. The V and J ends lost 5 bases and 2 bases, in that order; junction bases with no gene match: 6. This CDR3 is built from 15 residues. The CDR3 DNA reads TGTGCCAGCAGTGCCCGGACAGGGACCACAGATACGCAGTATTTT. It codes for CASSARTGTTDTQYF.

The DNA for the CDR3 is TGCGCCAGCAGCTCGGGACTAGCGGGGGGTTTTTTAGGAGAGACCCAGTACTTC. Protein: CASSSGLAGGFLGETQYF. This rearrangement joins TRBV5-1 to TRBJ2-5, with TRBD2 matching 15 bases. The CDR3 totals 18 residues. Germline CDR1 SGHRS, CDR2 YFSETQ. J lost 4 bases, V lost 3 bases, and 10 bases had no gene match.

This sequence joins TRBV5-1 and TRBJ2-3; 9 bases fit TRBD2. Germline values: CDR1 SGHRS, CDR2 YFSETQ. V lost 5 bases, J lost 10 bases, and 17 bases stayed unmatched. The CDR3 spans 16 residues. The CDR3 protein is CASRQLAGEKAFSQYF. In DNA form, the CDR3 reads TGCGCCAGCAGGCAACTAGCGGGCGAGAAAGCCTTCTCGCAGTATTTT.

V and J are TRBV20-1 and TRBJ2-1, with TRBD2 matching over 9 bases. Germline V gene data show CDR1 as DFQATT and CDR2 as SNEGSKA (reference sequence). The CDR3 extends over 15 amino acids. J was trimmed by 8 bases and V by 0 bases; bases with no gene match: 8. CDR3 bases: TGCAGTGCTAGAGATATGGCGGGAGGGTGGTATGAGCAGTTCTTC. Its protein product is CSARDMAGGWYEQFF.

V is TRBV20-1 and J is TRBJ2-3; weak D call: TRBD1 (6 bases). Germline V lookup: CDR1 DFQATT, CDR2 SNEGSKA (reference sequence). The CDR3 has 13 residues. V lost 6 bases, J lost 2 bases, and 12 bases lay in between. CDR3 sequence: CSARDTDTDTQYF. In DNA form, the CDR3 reads TGCAGTGCCCGGGACACTGACACAGATACGCAGTATTTT.

On this clonotype itself: One end of the junction is discordant with germline, which a read error may explain. V is TRBV7-3 and J is TRBJ2-2; 14 bases align to TRBD2. CDR1 is SGHTA and CDR2 is FQGTGA in the germline V gene. The CDR3 is 16 residues long. The CDR3 protein is CASSPGLAGDPGELFF. CDR3 bases: TGTGCCAGCAGCCCGGGACTAGCGGGAGACCCCGGAGAGCTGTTTTTT. Full variable domain (outside the CDR3, taken from reference TRBV7-3 and TRBJ2-2): GAGVSQTPSNKVTEKGKYVELRCDPISGHTALYWYRQSLGQGPEFLIYFQGTGAADDSGLPNDRFFAVRPEGSVSTLKIQRTERGDSAVYLCASSPGLAGDPGELFFGEGSRLTVL.

The chain is built from TRBV27 and TRBJ2-1; D may be TRBD2 (5 bases). Germline V gene lookup returns CDR1 MNHEY and CDR2 SMNVEV (reference sequence). This CDR3 spans 15 amino acids. Trimming shortened V by 5 bases and J by 4 bases, and 15 bases separated the two germline ends. The CDR3 sequence is CASSPHKREYNEQFF. DNA for the CDR3: TGTGCCAGCAGTCCTCACAAAAGGGAGTACAATGAGCAGTTCTTC.

The rearrangement uses TRBV5-1 and TRBJ2-2; D gene unclear. Germline V gene lookup returns CDR1 SGHRS and CDR2 YFSETQ. Trimming pared 0 bases from V and 3 bases from J, leaving 9 bases between. The CDR3 consists of 15 residues. The CDR3 reads CASSLDVRDTGELFF. In nucleotides, the CDR3 is TGCGCCAGCAGCTTGGATGTTCGCGACACCGGGGAGCTGTTTTTT.

The chain uses TRBV20-1 and TRBJ2-7; 9 bases are a match to TRBD2. The end of the DNA fits TRBJ2-1 better, so the J call may be wrong. Germline assignment: CDR1 DFQATT and CDR2 SNEGSKA (reference sequence). This CDR3 is 14 amino acids long. This CDR3 is CSASVAGDGNEQFF. The CDR3 region has the DNA TGCAGTGCTAGTGTAGCGGGAGATGGAAATGAGCAGTTCTTC.

This rearrangement joins TRBV10-2 to TRBJ2-4, with TRBD1 matching over 7 bases. This CDR3 contains 12 residues. V was pared by 4 bases and J by 15 bases, with 9 bases of the junction left unmatched. Germline loops: CDR1 WSHSY, CDR2 SAAADI. The CDR3: CASSGLGQLMYF. In DNA, the CDR3 is TGCGCCAGCAGTGGATTGGGACAGCTGATGTACTTC.

This clonotype was seen a few times. The V gene is TRBV6-2 or TRBV6-3, the J gene TRBJ1-1; possible D gene TRBD1, 5 bases. V shed 1 base and J shed 1 base, with 10 bases lying between them. CDR1 MNHEY and CDR2 SVGEGT come from the germline V gene. The CDR3 contains 15 residues. The CDR3 coding sequence is TGTGCCAGCAGTTACTTTTTGGGGGAGAACACTGAAGCTTTCTTT. It translates to CASSYFLGENTEAFF.

This chain uses TRBV7-2 with TRBJ1-2; unclear D gene. V dropped 5 bases and J dropped 0 bases, with 16 bases sitting between them. The CDR3 runs 16 residues. In germline, CDR1 is SGHTA, CDR2 FQGNSA. The CDR3 coding sequence is TGTGCCAGCAGCCCCTCCGTGGGTATTACTAACTATGGCTACACCTTC. It codes for CASSPSVGITNYGYTF.

The chain carries TRBV2 and TRBJ2-7; 10 nucleotides agree with TRBD2. The germline gives CDR1 SNHLY, CDR2 FYNNEI. The CDR3 contains 15 residues. The V gene end was trimmed by 6 bases and the J gene end by 1 base; junction bases not matched to a gene: 6. This CDR3 is CASRPGTSASYEQYF. Here the CDR3 DNA reads TGTGCCAGCAGGCCCGGGACTAGCGCTTCCTACGAGCAGTACTTC.

The gene calls are TRBV7-9 and TRBJ2-7; TRBD2 might be the D (6 bases). This CDR3 region has 11 residues. V gave up 11 bases and J gave up 4 bases, with 12 bases separating them. CDR1 is SEHNR, CDR2 FQNEAQ, per germline (reference sequence). This CDR3 reads CAGGSSYEQYF. As DNA, the CDR3 is TGTGCCGGGGGGAGTAGTTACGAGCAGTACTTC. Looking up the rest from reference TRBV7-9 and TRBJ2-7 gives the full variable domain: DTGVSQNPRHKITKRGQNVTFRCDPISEHNRLYWYRQTLGQGPEFLTYFQNEAQLEKSRLLSDRFSAERPKGSFSTLEIQRTEQGDSAMYLCAGGSSYEQYFGPGTRLTVT.

This clonotype was seen repeatedly, ten times or more. The genes are TRBV4-2 and TRBJ1-6; D is ambiguous. The CDR3 extends over 14 amino acids. Per germline, CDR1 LGHNA and CDR2 YNFKEQ. The V and J ends lost 1 base and 7 bases respectively, with 8 bases between them. The CDR3 is CASSQGQANSPLHF. The CDR3 DNA is TGTGCCAGCAGCCAAGGTCAAGCAAATTCACCCCTCCACTTT.

A few counts support this clonotype. The rearrangement links TRBV25-1 to TRBJ2-5, with 7 bases identical to TRBD2. The J segment lost 4 bases and the V segment lost 1 base, leaving 6 bases of the junction unmatched. Germline values: CDR1 MGHDK, CDR2 SYGVNS. The CDR3 has 15 amino acids. For the CDR3, the DNA is TGTGCCAGCAGTGAATGGGGGGGAGTGGGAGAGACCCAGTACTTC. Protein product: CASSEWGGVGETQYF. Complete variable domain (other parts from reference TRBV25-1 and TRBJ2-5): EADIYQTPRYLVIGTGKKITLECSQTMGHDKMYWYQQDPGMELHLIHYSYGVNSTEKGDLSSESTVSRIRTEHFPLTLESARPSHTSQYLCASSEWGGVGETQYFGPGTRLLVL.